This T cell receptor beta chain is from a study of blood T cell dynamics during melanoma immunotherapy. Turning to the study itself: Metastatic melanoma patients received first-line pembrolizumab or nivolumab plus ipilimumab.

This clone was detected once. Sequencing was performed with immunoSEQ multiplex PCR; in TCRdb, only in-frame clones are kept and a portion is missing. The sample has roughly 10,000 clones, roughly 80% seen once. Trimming at V came to 1 base and at J to 2 bases, leaving 3 bases not matched to a gene. The germline gives CDR1 SGHTA, CDR2 FQGNSA. The CDR3 loop spans 16 amino acids. Time point indicated: week 3, after first cycle of checkpoint inhibitor. Blood was drawn before treatment and at week 3 after checkpoint blockade. Patients with prior systemic cancer treatment, concomitant immunosuppressants, or other active malignancies were excluded.

The sequence derives from a human donor with melanoma. The material sequenced was blood, taken from a patient treated with checkpoint blockade. The chain recombines TRBV7-2 with TRBJ2-3, with TRBD2 identical over 10 bases. The CDR3, as DNA: TGTGCCAGCAGCTTAGGTCTAGCGGGGGCCACAGATACGCAGTATTTT. Protein sequence: CASSLGLAGATDTQYF.